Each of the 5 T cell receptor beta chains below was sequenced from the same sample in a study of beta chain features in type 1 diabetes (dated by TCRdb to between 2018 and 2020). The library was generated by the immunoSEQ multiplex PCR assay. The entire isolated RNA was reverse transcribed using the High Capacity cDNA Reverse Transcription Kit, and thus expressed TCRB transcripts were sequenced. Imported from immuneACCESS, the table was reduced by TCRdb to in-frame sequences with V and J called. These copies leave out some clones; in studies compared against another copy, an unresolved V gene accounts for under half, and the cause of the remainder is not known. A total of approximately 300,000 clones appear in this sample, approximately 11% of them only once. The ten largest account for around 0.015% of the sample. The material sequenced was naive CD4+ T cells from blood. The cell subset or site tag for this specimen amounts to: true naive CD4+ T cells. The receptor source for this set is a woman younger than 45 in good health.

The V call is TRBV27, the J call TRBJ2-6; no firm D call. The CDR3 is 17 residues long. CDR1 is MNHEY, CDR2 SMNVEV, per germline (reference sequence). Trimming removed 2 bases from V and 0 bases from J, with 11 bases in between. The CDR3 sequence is CASSLRQGSSGANVLTF. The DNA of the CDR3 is TGTGCCAGCAGTTTACGACAAGGCAGCTCTGGGGCCAACGTCCTGACTTTC.

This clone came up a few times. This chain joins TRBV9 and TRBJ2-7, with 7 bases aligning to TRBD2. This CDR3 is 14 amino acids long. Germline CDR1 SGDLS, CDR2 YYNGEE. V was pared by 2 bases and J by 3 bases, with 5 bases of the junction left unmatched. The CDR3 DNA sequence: TGTGCCAGCAGCGTCAGTCTAGCGGACTACGAGCAGTACTTC. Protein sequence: CASSVSLADYEQYF.

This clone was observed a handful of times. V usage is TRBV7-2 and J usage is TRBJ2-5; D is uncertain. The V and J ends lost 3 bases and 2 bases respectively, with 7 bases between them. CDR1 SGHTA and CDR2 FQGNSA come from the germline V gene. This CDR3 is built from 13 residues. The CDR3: CASSFASQETQYF. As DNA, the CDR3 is TGTGCCAGCAGCTTTGCTAGTCAAGAGACCCAGTACTTC.

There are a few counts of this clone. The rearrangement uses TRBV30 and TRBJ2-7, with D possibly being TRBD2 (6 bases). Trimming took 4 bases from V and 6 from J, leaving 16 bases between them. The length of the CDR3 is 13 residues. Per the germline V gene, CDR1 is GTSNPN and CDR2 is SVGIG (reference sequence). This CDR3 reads CAWNGGPGREQYF. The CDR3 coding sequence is TGTGCCTGGAACGGGGGACCAGGACGCGAGCAGTACTTC.

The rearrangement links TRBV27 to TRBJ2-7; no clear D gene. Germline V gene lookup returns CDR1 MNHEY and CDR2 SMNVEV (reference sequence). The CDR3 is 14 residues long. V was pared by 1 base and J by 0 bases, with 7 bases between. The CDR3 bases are TGTGCCAGCAGTTTATTCGGCGGCTCCTACGAGCAGTACTTC. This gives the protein CASSLFGGSYEQYF.